These T cell receptor beta chains were read from a single sample in a study of cytomegalovirus exposure and HLA in healthy donors. Assay: immunoSEQ multiplex PCR; the TCRdb copy retains only in-frame clones and omits some. The sample shows about 120,000 clones, about 80% of them seen only once. Sequencing was carried out using PBMCs. These receptors were obtained from a human donor in good health. Both conserved end residues are trimmed from each CDR3.

V: TRBV27; J: TRBJ2-1; CDR3: ASSPVSGSEQF
V: TRBV10-3; J: TRBJ1-1; CDR3: AISESTVTEAF
V: TRBV28; J: TRBJ1-5; CDR3: ASTGGTANQPQH
V: TRBV2; J: TRBJ1-6; CDR3: ASSPTISGGSPLH
V: TRBV28; J: TRBJ1-2; CDR3: ASSRRGRLGSYT
V: TRBV7-8; J: TRBJ1-5; CDR3: ASSLSPNQPQH
V: TRBV5-6; J: TRBJ2-4; CDR3: ASSLVPGTSGAKNIQY
V: TRBV6-1; J: TRBJ2-7; CDR3: ASQAPGQGIYEQY
V: TRBV2; J: TRBJ2-2; CDR3: ATSGETGELF
V: TRBV7-9; J: TRBJ2-6; CDR3: ASSRGDSISGANVLT
V: TRBV14; J: TRBJ1-5; CDR3: ASSQDRVDQPQH
V: TRBV14; J: TRBJ1-2; CDR3: ASSPTIDRAGYT
V: TRBV28; J: TRBJ2-2; CDR3: ASSLELGGGWRTGELF
V: TRBV7-9; J: TRBJ2-1; CDR3: ARFRENEQF
V: TRBV4-3; J: TRBJ2-3; CDR3: ASSQRGQNTDTQY